This T cell receptor beta chain was observed in a study of T cells in Graves' hyperthyroidism and ophthalmopathy. Findings and caveats of the study: Also found in blood were most expanded thyroid clonotypes above 0.001.

This clonotype was observed at least ten times. Its antigen remains unidentified. Individuals with ophthalmopathy presented a Clinical Activity Score of at least 3, a NOSPECS grade of at least 4 and a duration under 3 months. From RNA transcripts, TCR beta CDR3 regions were amplified. HTBI primers drove first-round RT-PCR of the TCR CDR3. TCRdb called the multiplex PCR reads again in MiXCR, with one record for every CDR3 protein. The table has 450,000 to 550,000 distinct CDR3 sequences, around 22% seen once; the top ten hold 11%. After removal of 4 bases from V and 1 base from J, the junction contained 7 bases not matched to a gene. Germline CDR1 MNHEY, CDR2 SVGAGI. This CDR3 spans 15 amino acids.

This TCR was sampled from a woman younger than 45 with Graves' ophthalmopathy. The chain employs TRBV6-5 and TRBJ2-7; 7 bases align to TRBD1. The sample taken for sequencing was blood. The CDR3 is CASSFNRDSSYEQYF. The CDR3 nucleotides read TGTGCCAGCAGTTTCAACCGGGACAGTTCCTACGAGCAGTACTTC.